These 28 T cell receptor beta chains share one sample of origin, sequenced in a study of OX40 agonist ivuxolimab in advanced cancers. Sequenced by immunoSEQ multiplex PCR; TCRdb stores in-frame clones only, minus some. The sample yields tens of thousands of clones, about nine tenths seen once. The sequencing here drew on CD4+ or CD8+ T cells sorted from blood, taken in a trial of the OX40 agonist ivuxolimab. These receptors originate from an adult with an advanced solid tumor such as melanoma, head and neck, liver or kidney cancer.

The chain is built from TRBV7-9 and TRBJ2-1; weak D call: TRBD2 (5 bases). The germline V gene encodes CDR1 SEHNR and CDR2 FQNEAQ (reference sequence). Trimming removed 7 bases at V and 4 bases at J, with 8 bases between. The CDR3 has 12 amino acids. CDR3 loop: CASKTGYNEQFF. CDR3 in DNA: TGTGCCAGCAAAACGGGGTACAATGAGCAGTTCTTC.

The chain carries TRBV7-9 and TRBJ1-5; D not resolved. The CDR3 extends over 11 amino acids. Per germline, CDR1 SEHNR and CDR2 FQNEAQ (reference sequence). V was shortened by 8 bases and J by 4 bases, with 6 bases between the two germline ends. Here the CDR3 reads CASGQNQPQHF. As DNA, the CDR3 is TGTGCCAGCGGTCAGAATCAGCCCCAGCATTTT.

The rearrangement links TRBV28 to TRBJ1-4; TRBD1 is a possible D gene (5 bases). V lost 4 bases and J lost 5, with 14 bases in between. CDR3 length equals 15 residues. The germline CDR1 and CDR2 sequences are MDHEN and SYDVKM. CDR3 amino acids: CASSYEGTLNEKLFF. In DNA, the CDR3 is TGTGCCAGCAGTTACGAAGGGACCCTAAATGAAAAACTGTTTTTT.

This clone was counted once. The chain uses TRBV6-1 and TRBJ2-7; the D gene is possibly TRBD2 (7 bases). Trimming removed 2 bases at V and 1 base at J, with 9 bases between. CDR3 length: 14 amino acids. The germline gives CDR1 MNHNS, CDR2 SASEGT. CDR3: CASSERGGSYEQYF. CDR3 DNA: TGTGCCAGCAGTGAAAGGGGGGGATCCTACGAGCAGTACTTC.

The J gene is TRBJ2-1, the V gene TRBV5-8; tentatively, D is TRBD1 (6 bases). Per the germline V gene, CDR1 is SGHTS and CDR2 is YDEGEE. The CDR3 spans 14 residues. V was shortened by 4 bases and J by 4 bases, with 12 bases between the two germline ends. This CDR3 is CASSPGEGYNEQFF. The CDR3 DNA sequence: TGTGCCAGCAGCCCAGGGGAAGGATACAATGAGCAGTTCTTC.

The chain couples TRBV5-1 to TRBJ2-1; a weak D match, TRBD2 (5 bases). From germline, CDR1 is SGHRS and CDR2 YFSETQ. The CDR3 covers 14 residues. V lost 7 bases, J lost 5 bases, and 16 bases lay in between. Here the CDR3 reads CASGSPDGNNEQFF. The CDR3, as DNA: TGCGCCAGCGGAAGCCCGGACGGGAACAATGAGCAGTTCTTC. The full variable domain, rest sourced from reference TRBV5-1 and TRBJ2-1, is KAGVTQTPRYLIKTRGQQVTLSCSPISGHRSVSWYQQTPGQGLQFLFEYFSETQRNKGNFPGRFSGRQFSNSRSEMNVSTLELGDSALYLCASGSPDGNNEQFFGPGTRLTVL.

This chain's CDR3 is CASSLGGTPETQYF. CDR3 sequence (DNA): TGCGCCAGCAGCTTGGGAGGTACACCAGAGACCCAGTACTTC. This chain connects TRBV5-1 to TRBJ2-5, with unresolved D. Between the trimmed V and J ends, which lost 0 bases and 4 bases, there was a span of 10 bases. CDR1 is SGHRS, CDR2 YFSETQ, per germline. The CDR3 totals 14 residues.

To note about this clone: Other DNA sequences within the sample encode an identical CDR3. This chain connects TRBV5-1 to TRBJ2-6; D remains unclear. Trimming left V 0 bases short and J 2 bases short, with 6 bases between. Germline lookup yields CDR1 SGHRS and CDR2 YFSETQ. The CDR3 consists of 15 residues. The CDR3 nucleotides are TGCGCCAGCAGCTTGGACGGGCCTGGGGCCAACGTCCTGACTTTC. This codes for CASSLDGPGANVLTF.

The gene calls are TRBV2 and TRBJ1-2; D remains ambiguous. Trimming removed 2 bases from V and 4 bases from J, with 11 bases in between. Germline loops: CDR1 SNHLY, CDR2 FYNNEI. The length of the CDR3 is 14 residues. CDR3 sequence reads: CASSEWPERYGYTF. Here the CDR3 DNA reads TGTGCCAGCAGTGAATGGCCGGAGCGCTATGGCTACACCTTC.

The DNA of the CDR3 is TGTGCCAGCAGCGCCCGGGACAGAAGATTTAATGAAAAACTGTTTTTT. Protein sequence: CASSARDRRFNEKLFF. The chain links TRBV9 to TRBJ1-4; 7 nucleotides match TRBD1. Germline values: CDR1 SGDLS, CDR2 YYNGEE. This CDR3 has 16 amino acids. The V and J ends lost 3 bases and 4 bases, in that order; junction bases with no gene match: 9.

This clone came up a few times. The junction does not match germline at one end; this may be a read error. The chain couples TRBV6-5 to TRBJ2-1, with TRBD2 identical over 8 bases. The length of the CDR3 is 14 residues. The germline V gene has CDR1 MNHEY and CDR2 SVGAGI. For the CDR3, the DNA is TGTGCCAGTGTAGGGAGCGGGGGACCCAATAAGCAGTTCTTC. It translates to CASVGSGGPNKQFF.

This sequence joins TRBV18 and TRBJ2-1, with 10 bases identical to TRBD2. Germline CDR1 and CDR2: KGHSH and LQKENI. Trimming cost V 6 bases and J 8 bases; bases outside gene matches: 10. The CDR3 is made up of 15 amino acids. The CDR3 nucleotides read TGTGCCAGCTCTATCGGGCTAGCGGGGGCATATGAGCAGTTCTTC. Translated, it gives CASSIGLAGAYEQFF.

The chain carries TRBV6-5 and TRBJ2-5, with 9 bases fitting TRBD1. The junction had 6 bases not matched to a gene; V was cut back by 6 bases and J by 4 bases. This CDR3 is 14 amino acids long. Germline values: CDR1 MNHEY, CDR2 SVGAGI. CDR3 protein: CASRRGQGGETQYF. CDR3 DNA: TGTGCCAGCAGACGGGGACAGGGTGGAGAGACCCAGTACTTC.

The rearrangement links TRBV18 to TRBJ2-6; 7 nucleotides line up with TRBD1. Looked up from germline, CDR1 is KGHSH and CDR2 is LQKENI. V trimming: 0 bases; J trimming: 2 bases; junction bases outside the gene matches: 1. This CDR3 contains 16 residues. CDR3 in DNA: TGTGCCAGCTCACCACCCGACAGGGCTGGGGCCAACGTCCTGACTTTC. This encodes CASSPPDRAGANVLTF. Variable domain in full (rest from reference TRBV18 and TRBJ2-6): NAGVMQNPRHLVRRRGQEARLRCSPMKGHSHVYWYRQLPEEGLKFMVYLQKENIIDESGMPKERFSAEFPKEGPSILRIQQVVRGDSAAYFCASSPPDRAGANVLTFGAGSRLTVL.

V gene TRBV2 combines with J gene TRBJ1-3; D is ambiguous. The CDR3 runs to 13 residues. Germline V gene sequence: CDR1 SNHLY, CDR2 FYNNEI. The V end was cut by 1 base, the J end by 2 bases, with 3 bases between. In DNA form, the CDR3 reads TGTGCCAGCAGTGAAGTGACTGGAAACACCATATATTTT. Translation: CASSEVTGNTIYF.

V gene TRBV7-9 combines with J gene TRBJ1-1, with D perhaps matching TRBD1 (5 bases). V lost 5 bases to trimming and J lost 6 bases, with 13 bases between them. CDR1 is SEHNR and CDR2 is FQNEAQ in the germline V gene (reference sequence). This CDR3 has 13 residues. The CDR3: CASSLQAVPEAFF. For the CDR3, the DNA is TGTGCCAGCAGCCTACAGGCGGTCCCTGAAGCTTTCTTT. Full variable domain (missing parts from reference TRBV7-9 and TRBJ1-1): DTGVSQNPRHKITKRGQNVTFRCDPISEHNRLYWYRQTLGQGPEFLTYFQNEAQLEKSRLLSDRFSAERPKGSFSTLEIQRTEQGDSAMYLCASSLQAVPEAFFGQGTRLTVV.

The rearrangement joins TRBV5-1 to TRBJ2-2, with D uncertain. The CDR3 is 15 amino acids. Deletions cut 3 bases from V and 5 bases from J, with 14 bases between. In germline, CDR1 is SGHRS, CDR2 YFSETQ. CDR3 DNA sequence: TGCGCCAGCAGCTATGACTCATCACGGACCGGGGAGCTGTTTTTT. Its protein product is CASSYDSSRTGELFF.

The chain links TRBV30 to TRBJ2-5; 8 nucleotides agree with TRBD2. Losses at the gene ends were 0 bases for V and 5 bases for J; bases not matched to a gene: 8. Germline V gene data show CDR1 as GTSNPN and CDR2 as SVGIG (reference sequence). The CDR3 extends over 15 amino acids. CDR3 nucleotides: TGTGCCTGGAGTGTAGGAGCGGGGGCCAAGGAGACCCAGTACTTC. Amino acid sequence: CAWSVGAGAKETQYF.

V gene TRBV5-1 combines with J gene TRBJ2-5; the D call may be TRBD1 or TRBD2 (6 bases each). Deletions cut 4 bases from V and 1 base from J, with 14 bases between. Germline CDR1 reads SGHRS; CDR2 reads YFSETQ. This CDR3 is 15 amino acids long. CDR3 DNA sequence: TGCGCCAGCAGCCCGGGTAGGGGGGCCCAAGAGACCCAGTACTTC. Translation: CASSPGRGAQETQYF.

This clone was counted once. The chain has TRBV30 and TRBJ1-2, with TRBD1 matching over 9 bases. Germline V gives CDR1 GTSNPN, CDR2 SVGIG (reference sequence). V lost 2 bases to trimming and J lost 0 bases; unmatched junction nucleotides: 7. The CDR3 has 16 amino acids. The CDR3 loop is CAWSTGQGLANYGYTF. The CDR3 nucleotides read TGTGCCTGGAGTACGGGACAGGGATTAGCTAACTATGGCTACACCTTC. Full variable domain (remainder filled in from reference TRBV30 and TRBJ1-2): SQTIHQWPATLVQPVGSPLSLECTVEGTSNPNLYWYRQAAGRGLQLLFYSVGIGQISSEVPQNLSASRPQDRQFILSSKKLLLSDSGFYLCAWSTGQGLANYGYTFGSGTRLTVV.

J is TRBJ2-7 and V is TRBV5-1; the match to TRBD1 covers 9 bases. The CDR3 extends over 15 amino acids. V lost 2 bases to trimming and J lost 1 base; unmatched junction nucleotides: 4. Looked up from germline, CDR1 is SGHRS and CDR2 is YFSETQ. CDR3 residues: CASSFGTGRSYEQYF. The CDR3 DNA reads TGCGCCAGCAGCTTCGGGACAGGGCGATCCTACGAGCAGTACTTC. Variable domain in full (rest from reference TRBV5-1 and TRBJ2-7): KAGVTQTPRYLIKTRGQQVTLSCSPISGHRSVSWYQQTPGQGLQFLFEYFSETQRNKGNFPGRFSGRQFSNSRSEMNVSTLELGDSALYLCASSFGTGRSYEQYFGPGTRLTVT.

About this clone: At the DNA level, this CDR3 is encoded by other sequences in the same sample as well. This chain joins TRBV18 and TRBJ2-3, with D uncertain. Per the germline V gene, CDR1 is KGHSH and CDR2 is LQKENI. V lost 0 bases and J lost 0, with 1 base in between. The CDR3 loop spans 13 amino acids. The CDR3 sequence is CASSPPSTDTQYF. The CDR3 bases are TGTGCCAGCTCACCACCAAGCACAGATACGCAGTATTTT.

The CDR3 nucleotides are TGTGCCAGCAGTTCACTCAACTATGGCTACACCTTC. Protein product: CASSSLNYGYTF. The chain recombines TRBV6-5 with TRBJ1-2; D call uncertain. In germline, CDR1 is MNHEY, CDR2 SVGAGI. Trimming cost V 4 bases and J 2 bases, with 5 bases left between them. CDR3 length: 12 amino acids.

The chain employs TRBV2 and TRBJ1-2; 7 bases agree with TRBD1. V lost 2 bases, J lost 2 bases, and 2 bases stayed unmatched. CDR3 length equals 14 residues. From germline, CDR1 is SNHLY and CDR2 FYNNEI. The CDR3 nucleotides are TGTGCCAGCAGTGAACAGGGGGTGAACTATGGCTACACCTTC. It encodes CASSEQGVNYGYTF.

The chain uses TRBV10-3 and TRBJ2-7; D is uncertain. The CDR3 covers 15 residues. Germline V CDR1 and CDR2: ENHRY, SYGVKD. Trimming pared 3 bases from V and 3 bases from J, leaving 15 bases between. The CDR3 DNA reads TGTGCCATCAGTGATGCCCAGGCGCCGAACTACGAGCAGTACTTC. This sequence encodes CAISDAQAPNYEQYF.

This sequence joins TRBV7-3 and TRBJ2-5; 7 positions agree with TRBD1. The length of the CDR3 is 14 residues. CDR1 is SGHTA and CDR2 is FQGTGA in the germline V gene. The trim removed 6 bases at V and 5 bases at J, leaving 9 bases unmatched. CDR3 sequence (DNA): TGTGCCAGCAGGTTGACAGGGAAATCGGAGACCCAGTACTTC. Its protein is CASRLTGKSETQYF.

J is TRBJ2-2 and V is TRBV7-8; 9 bases fit TRBD1. Trimming cost V 4 bases and J 7 bases; bases outside gene matches: 7. The CDR3 has 15 residues. The germline V gene has CDR1 SGHVS and CDR2 FQNEAQ. In nucleotides, the CDR3 is TGTGCCAGCAGCTACGGGGGACAGGGCATCGGGGAGCTGTTTTTT. Translation gives CASSYGGQGIGELFF.

The chain joins TRBV7-9 to TRBJ2-1, with TRBD2 matching 11 bases. The CDR3 is made up of 15 amino acids. The V and J ends lost 5 bases and 5 bases, in that order; junction bases with no gene match: 5. The V gene's germline CDR1 is SEHNR and CDR2 FQNEAQ (reference sequence). This CDR3 reads CASSPTSGGNNEQFF. The DNA of the CDR3 is TGTGCCAGCAGCCCTACTAGCGGGGGTAACAATGAGCAGTTCTTC.